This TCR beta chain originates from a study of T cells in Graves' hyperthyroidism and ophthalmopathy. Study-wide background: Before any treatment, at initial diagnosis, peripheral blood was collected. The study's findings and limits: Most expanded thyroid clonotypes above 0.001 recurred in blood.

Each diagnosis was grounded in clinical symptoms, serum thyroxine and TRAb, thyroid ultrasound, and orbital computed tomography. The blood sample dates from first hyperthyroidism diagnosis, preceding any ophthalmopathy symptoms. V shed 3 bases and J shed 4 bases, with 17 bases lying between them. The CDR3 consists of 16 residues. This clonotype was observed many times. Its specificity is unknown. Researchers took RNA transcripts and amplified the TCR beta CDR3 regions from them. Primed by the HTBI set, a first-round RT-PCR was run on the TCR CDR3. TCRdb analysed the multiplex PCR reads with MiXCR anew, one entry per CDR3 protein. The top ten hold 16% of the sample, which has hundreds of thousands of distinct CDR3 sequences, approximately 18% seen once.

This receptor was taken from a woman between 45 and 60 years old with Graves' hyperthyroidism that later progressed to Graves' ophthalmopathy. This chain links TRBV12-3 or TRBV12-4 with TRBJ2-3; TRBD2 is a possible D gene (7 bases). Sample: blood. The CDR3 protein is CASSFRGGSLADTQYF. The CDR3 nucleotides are TGTGCCAGCAGTTTCCGCGGGGGCTCCTTGGCAGATACGCAGTATTTT.